Shown below are 14 T cell receptor beta chains from a single sample sequenced in a study of blood T cell repertoires in COVID-19. The method was immunoSEQ multiplex PCR; TCRdb's version includes in-frame clones alone and lacks a portion of them. The table has some 190,000 clones, more than 70% seen once. Sequenced: peripheral blood. The receptors here all came from a human donor in a cohort sampled during active COVID-19.

The rearrangement uses TRBV7-8 and TRBJ2-1; D unclear. Trimming shortened V by 5 bases and J by 2 bases, and 19 bases separated the two germline ends. The CDR3 totals 17 residues. Germline assignment: CDR1 SGHVS and CDR2 FQNEAQ. The CDR3 bases are TGTGCCAGCAGCACCCCGGGTCTTGAGGTCCCCTACAATGAGCAGTTCTTC. This codes for CASSTPGLEVPYNEQFF.

This sequence joins TRBV30 and TRBJ1-2, with D uncertain. The CDR3 is made up of 12 amino acids. Germline CDR1 is GTSNPN and CDR2 is SVGIG (reference sequence). Trimming shortened V by 2 bases and J by 3 bases, and 7 bases separated the two germline ends. CDR3 residues: CAWSPIDYGYTF. For the CDR3, the DNA is TGTGCCTGGAGTCCGATAGACTATGGCTACACCTTC.

V and J are TRBV4-2 and TRBJ1-3; possibly TRBD1 for D (6 bases). CDR3 length equals 15 residues. Deletions cut 4 bases from V and 8 bases from J, with 18 bases between. Germline V lookup: CDR1 LGHNA, CDR2 YNFKEQ. CDR3 sequence (DNA): TGTGCCAGCAGCCCCAACCCTCCAGGGGTAGACACCATATATTTT. Translated, it gives CASSPNPPGVDTIYF.

The chain joins TRBV5-4 to TRBJ2-7, with D maybe TRBD1 (6 bases). The CDR3 is made up of 14 amino acids. Germline assignment: CDR1 SGHNT and CDR2 YYREEE (reference sequence). The germline V and J ends were trimmed by 4 bases and 8 bases, with 19 bases remaining between them. The DNA for the CDR3 is TGTGCCAGCAGCCTCGGACAGCCGGGTGGACAGCAGTACTTC. Encoded protein: CASSLGQPGGQQYF.

The rearrangement uses TRBV7-9 and TRBJ1-1; D is possibly TRBD1 (6 bases). V lost 2 bases to trimming and J lost 3 bases, with 16 bases between them. The CDR3 totals 16 residues. Germline V gene sequence: CDR1 SEHNR, CDR2 FQNEAQ (reference sequence). CDR3 amino acids: CASSLLITGKDTEAFF. CDR3 coding DNA: TGTGCCAGCAGCTTATTGATTACAGGGAAAGACACTGAAGCTTTCTTT.

J is TRBJ1-2 and V is TRBV6-5; D call uncertain. Germline loops: CDR1 MNHEY, CDR2 SVGAGI. V was trimmed by 6 bases and J by 4 bases, leaving 15 bases between them. This CDR3 contains 14 residues. The CDR3 nucleotides are TGTGCCAGCAGGCCTACGGGAGCTCCCTATGGCTACACCTTC. Protein product: CASRPTGAPYGYTF.

The chain uses TRBV2 and TRBJ1-4; possible D gene TRBD1, 5 bases. CDR1 and CDR2 from the germline V gene are SNHLY and FYNNEI. V was pared by 4 bases and J by 5 bases, with 8 bases between. The CDR3 extends over 13 amino acids. CDR3 sequence (DNA): TGTGCCAGCAGTGGACAGTGGAATGAAAAACTGTTTTTT. Encoded protein: CASSGQWNEKLFF. Combining the CDR3 with reference TRBV2 and TRBJ1-4 gives the whole variable domain EPEVTQTPSHQVTQMGQEVILRCVPISNHLYFYWYRQILGQKVEFLVSFYNNEISEKSEIFDDQFSVERPDGSNFTLKIRSTKLEDSAMYFCASSGQWNEKLFFGSGTQLSVL.

This sequence joins TRBV5-5 and TRBJ2-3; perhaps TRBD1 as D (6 bases). The CDR3 runs to 14 residues. Trimming took off 0 bases at V and 5 bases at J, with 10 bases between the two ends. The V gene's germline CDR1 is SGHKS and CDR2 YYEKEE (reference sequence). CDR3 nucleotides: TGTGCCAGCAGCTTGGGGACAGTGGGAGATACGCAGTATTTT. This gives the protein CASSLGTVGDTQYF.

The rearrangement links TRBV6-5 to TRBJ2-3; D may be TRBD2 (6 bases). Germline V gene lookup returns CDR1 MNHEY and CDR2 SVGAGI. V dropped 6 bases and J dropped 3 bases, with 13 bases sitting between them. This CDR3 is built from 14 residues. The CDR3 coding sequence is TGTGCCAGCAGCCCCCCGGGAGATACAGATACGCAGTATTTT. As protein: CASSPPGDTDTQYF.

The genes are TRBV2 and TRBJ1-2; 7 nucleotides line up with TRBD1. Germline V gene sequence: CDR1 SNHLY, CDR2 FYNNEI. There are 14 residues in the CDR3. With V trimmed by 6 bases and J by 8 bases, 12 bases remained unmatched. The CDR3 DNA reads as TGTGCCAGCAGCCTCTTGGACAGGATGGGCGGCTACACCTTC. Amino acids: CASSLLDRMGGYTF.

The chain is built from TRBV5-1 and TRBJ2-7; 12 nucleotides match TRBD2. The CDR3 runs to 18 residues. V lost 4 bases, J lost 0 bases, and 11 bases stayed unmatched. The V gene's germline CDR1 is SGHRS and CDR2 YFSETQ. As DNA, the CDR3 is TGCGCCAGCAGCCATACCGGGACTAGCGGGCGGAGCTCCTACGAGCAGTACTTC. This encodes CASSHTGTSGRSSYEQYF.

The CDR3 protein is CASSSGTGITGEQFF. CDR3 in DNA: TGCGCCAGCAGCTCGGGGACAGGGATTACCGGTGAGCAGTTCTTC. The V gene is TRBV5-1, the J gene TRBJ2-1; TRBD1 aligns across 9 bases. Unmatched junction bases numbered 10, after V lost 3 bases and J lost 9 bases. The CDR3 contains 15 residues. Germline loops: CDR1 SGHRS, CDR2 YFSETQ.

The chain links TRBV18 to TRBJ1-2, with 8 bases lining up with TRBD1. V shed 3 bases, J shed 0 bases, and the junction held 3 bases outside the gene matches. In germline, CDR1 is KGHSH, CDR2 LQKENI. This CDR3 has 15 residues. The CDR3, as DNA: TGTGCCAGCTCACCTCAGGGGGCGCCTAACTATGGCTACACCTTC. This translates into CASSPQGAPNYGYTF.

The sample holds a few counts of this clone. The gene calls are TRBV11-2 and TRBJ2-2; 8 bases map to TRBD2. V lost 4 bases and J lost 0; bases outside the gene matches: 7. The CDR3 loop spans 17 amino acids. Germline CDR1 reads SGHAT; CDR2 reads FQNNGV. The CDR3, as DNA: TGTGCCAGCAGCTCCCGGGGAGCGGGAGCGAACACCGGGGAGCTGTTTTTT. Translating it yields CASSSRGAGANTGELFF.